These 13 T cell receptor beta chains originate from one sample sequenced in a study of naive and memory T cell subsets. Both TRBC1 and TRBC2 were covered by a beta constant-region primer of two equimolar oligonucleotides. From the UMI-ligation and nested PCR reads, TCRdb called clonotypes with MiXCR, one entry per CDR3 protein. The sample yields about 85,000 distinct CDR3 sequences, under 15% seen once. Sequencing used central memory CD4+ T cells from blood. These receptors were collected from a human donor in good health.

The chain carries TRBV20-1 and TRBJ1-5, with TRBD1 matching over 7 bases. Trimming took 3 bases from V and 6 from J; bases not matched to a gene: 5. Per the germline V gene, CDR1 is DFQATT and CDR2 is SNEGSKA (reference sequence). This CDR3 spans 13 amino acids. This chain's CDR3 is CSARSGGAQPQHF. The CDR3 DNA sequence: TGCAGTGCTAGGTCAGGGGGGGCTCAGCCCCAGCATTTT.

This clonotype was seen only a few times. The CDR3 region is CASSLDQGRNTEAFF. The CDR3 coding sequence is TGCGCCAGCAGCTTGGATCAGGGGAGGAACACTGAAGCTTTCTTT. The chain has TRBV5-1 and TRBJ1-1, with D possibly being TRBD1 (6 bases). With 0 bases removed from V and 1 base from J, the gap between germline ends came to 10 bases. This CDR3 is 15 amino acids long. From germline, CDR1 is SGHRS and CDR2 YFSETQ.

This clonotype was recorded at least ten times. This chain links TRBV18 with TRBJ2-3; D remains unclear. CDR1 and CDR2 (germline): KGHSH, LQKENI. V lost 2 bases, J lost 2 bases, and 5 bases lay in between. CDR3 length: 13 amino acids. The CDR3, as DNA: TGTGCCAGCTCACCAGGGGTCACAGATACGCAGTATTTT. It codes for CASSPGVTDTQYF. The full variable domain, completed using reference TRBV18 and TRBJ2-3, is NAGVMQNPRHLVRRRGQEARLRCSPMKGHSHVYWYRQLPEEGLKFMVYLQKENIIDESGMPKERFSAEFPKEGPSILRIQQVVRGDSAAYFCASSPGVTDTQYFGPGTRLTVL.

The chain is built from TRBV5-4 and TRBJ2-3; 16 nucleotides line up with TRBD2. Germline-derived CDR1 and CDR2 are SGHNT and YYREEE (reference sequence). Trimming removed 4 bases from V and 4 bases from J; junction bases left unmatched: 12. This CDR3 is 19 amino acids long. The DNA of the CDR3 is TGTGCCAGCAGCATCGGGACTAGCGGGAGGGCCGGAGTTTCAGATACGCAGTATTTT. Translation gives CASSIGTSGRAGVSDTQYF.

The chain links TRBV12-3 or TRBV12-4 to TRBJ2-4, with D maybe TRBD1 (6 bases). The CDR3 has 16 amino acids. The ends were cut back, 8 bases at V and 0 bases at J, with 17 bases in the middle. CDR3 sequence (DNA): TGTGCCAGCGGGGCCCCGGACAGTCTAGCCAAAAACATTCAGTACTTC. Its protein product is CASGAPDSLAKNIQYF.

In this sample, this clonotype turned up a few times. The chain has TRBV12-3 or TRBV12-4 and TRBJ1-5, with unresolved D. The germline V and J ends were trimmed by 3 bases and 5 bases, with 11 bases remaining between them. The CDR3 loop spans 14 amino acids. This CDR3 is CASSFNREYQPQHF. The CDR3 DNA follows: TGTGCCAGCAGTTTTAATAGAGAGTATCAGCCCCAGCATTTT.

This clonotype was seen at least ten times. The chain combines TRBV29-1 with TRBJ2-3, with TRBD2 identical over 10 bases. Germline loops: CDR1 SQVTM, CDR2 ANQGSEA. V trimming: 1 base; J trimming: 7 bases; junction bases outside the gene matches: 5. This CDR3 comprises 14 residues. For the CDR3, the DNA is TGCAGCGTTGAAGTGCTAGCGGGAGCCCATACGCAGTATTTT. It translates to CSVEVLAGAHTQYF.

This clonotype has a count of ten or more. The rearrangement uses TRBV6-6 and TRBJ1-4, with 9 bases that match TRBD1. This CDR3 has 14 residues. Trimming cost V 6 bases and J 5 bases; bases outside gene matches: 4. Looked up from germline, CDR1 is MNHNY and CDR2 is SVGAGI (reference sequence). The CDR3 DNA reads as TGTGCCAGCAGCCGCGGACAGGGGAATGAAAAACTGTTTTTT. Protein: CASSRGQGNEKLFF.

The chain links TRBV11-3 to TRBJ2-2; D not certain. The CDR3 sequence is 13 residues long. Trimming shortened V by 1 base and J by 7 bases, and 7 bases separated the two germline ends. Per the germline V gene, CDR1 is SGHNT and CDR2 is YENEEA. CDR3 coding DNA: TGTGCCAGCAGCTTAGTCAAAGGCGGGGAGCTGTTTTTT. It translates to CASSLVKGGELFF.

At least ten counts were recorded for this clonotype. The genes are TRBV7-3 and TRBJ2-7; a possible D gene is TRBD1 (6 bases). Trimming removed 6 bases at V and 3 bases at J, with 12 bases between. CDR1 is SGHTA, CDR2 FQGTGA, per germline. CDR3 length equals 13 residues. The CDR3 region has the DNA TGTGCCAGCAGTAAGGACAGTAACTACGAGCAGTACTTC. Protein: CASSKDSNYEQYF.

Only a few counts were recorded for this clonotype. This chain links TRBV5-1 with TRBJ2-7; 8 bases fit TRBD2. CDR3 length equals 16 residues. Looked up from germline, CDR1 is SGHRS and CDR2 is YFSETQ. The V and J ends lost 2 bases and 1 base, in that order; junction bases with no gene match: 8. The CDR3 DNA reads as TGCGCCAGCAGCTTCGGCCTAGCGGGCCCATCCTACGAGCAGTACTTC. It encodes CASSFGLAGPSYEQYF.

This clonotype has at least ten counts. This chain joins TRBV3-1 and TRBJ2-6; D possibly corresponds to TRBD1 (6 bases). Trimming pared 6 bases from V and 0 bases from J, leaving 12 bases between. The CDR3 sequence is 16 residues long. CDR1 is LGHDT, CDR2 YNNKEL, per germline (reference sequence). Here the CDR3 DNA reads TGTGCCAGCAGACGGCTGACAGGCTCTGGGGCCAACGTCCTGACTTTC. Its translation is CASRRLTGSGANVLTF.

The chain couples TRBV10-1 to TRBJ1-1, with unresolved D. This CDR3 is 11 amino acids long. V was shortened by 4 bases and J by 5 bases, with 5 bases between the two germline ends. Germline-derived CDR1 and CDR2 are WNHNN and SYGVQD (reference sequence). The CDR3 loop reads CASSGETEAFF. Here the CDR3 DNA reads TGCGCCAGCAGTGGCGAAACTGAAGCTTTCTTT.